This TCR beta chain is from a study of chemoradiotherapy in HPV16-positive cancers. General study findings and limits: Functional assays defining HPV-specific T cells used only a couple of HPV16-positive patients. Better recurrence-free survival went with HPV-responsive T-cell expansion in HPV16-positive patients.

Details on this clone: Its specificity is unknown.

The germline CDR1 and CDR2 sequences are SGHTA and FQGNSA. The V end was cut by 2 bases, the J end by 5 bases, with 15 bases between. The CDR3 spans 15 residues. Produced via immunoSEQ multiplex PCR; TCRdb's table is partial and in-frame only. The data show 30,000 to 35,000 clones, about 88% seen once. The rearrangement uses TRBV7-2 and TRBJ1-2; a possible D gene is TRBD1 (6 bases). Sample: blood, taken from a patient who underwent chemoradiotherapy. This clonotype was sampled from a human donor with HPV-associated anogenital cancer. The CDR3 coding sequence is TGTGCCAGCAGCTTATCCGGCAGGGGTTTGTATGGCTACACCTTC. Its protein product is CASSLSGRGLYGYTF.